This TCR beta chain was found in a study of blood T cell repertoires in COVID-19. Method: immunoSEQ multiplex PCR; TCRdb's copy keeps in-frame clones and lacks some. The data show about 90,000 clones, 85% seen once. The source of this sequence is a woman in her sixties or seventies with active or convalescent COVID-19. Sample: peripheral blood.

The CDR3 protein is CSVVRSRGAIQYF. The DNA of the CDR3 is TGCAGCGTTGTGCGGTCCCGTGGTGCCATTCAGTACTTC. This chain connects TRBV29-1 to TRBJ2-4; D call uncertain. The germline V gene has CDR1 SQVTM and CDR2 ANQGSEA. The CDR3 is 13 residues long. The V end lost 4 bases, the J end lost 9 bases, and 16 bases lay between the germline ends.